A single count supports the clone carrying this TCR beta chain. Its antigen is as yet unknown. Deletions cut 5 bases from V and 4 bases from J, with 14 bases between. The germline gives CDR1 SEHNR, CDR2 FQNEAQ (reference sequence). This CDR3 is built from 14 residues. These data come from a study of shared clonotypes between healthy human individuals. Whole-study findings and limits: Naive subsets, compared against memory subsets, generally had larger estimated richness values.

Donors were healthy HIV-negative adults without recently reported acute infections or vaccinations. The repertoire was sequenced with immunoSEQ multiplex PCR; TCRdb's copy has only in-frame clones and lacks some. The table includes approximately 2.5 million clones, over 85% detected once. Material for sequencing was naive CD4+ T cells sorted from blood. Subset specified: CD45RA+ positively selected. The chain recombines TRBV7-9 with TRBJ1-1; D might be TRBD1 (5 bases). This clonotype was sampled from a man between 18 and 29 years old in good health. CDR3 sequence (DNA): TGTGCCAGCAGCCCAGGGTTCGGGAGCACTGAAGCTTTCTTT. Protein sequence: CASSPGFGSTEAFF.